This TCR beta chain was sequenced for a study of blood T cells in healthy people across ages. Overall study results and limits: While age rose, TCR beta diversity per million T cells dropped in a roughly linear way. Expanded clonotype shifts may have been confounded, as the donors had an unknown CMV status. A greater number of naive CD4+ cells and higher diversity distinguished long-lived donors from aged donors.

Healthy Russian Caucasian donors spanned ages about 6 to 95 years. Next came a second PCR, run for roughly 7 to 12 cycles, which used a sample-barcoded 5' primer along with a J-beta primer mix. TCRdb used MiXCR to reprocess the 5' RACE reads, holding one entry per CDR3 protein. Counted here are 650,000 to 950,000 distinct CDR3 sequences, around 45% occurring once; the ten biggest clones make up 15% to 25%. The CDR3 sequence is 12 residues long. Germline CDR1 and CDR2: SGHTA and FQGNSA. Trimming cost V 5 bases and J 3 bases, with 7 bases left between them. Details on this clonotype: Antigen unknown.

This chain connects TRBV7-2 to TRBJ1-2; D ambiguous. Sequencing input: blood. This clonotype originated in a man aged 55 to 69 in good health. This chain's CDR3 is CASSQPDYGYTF. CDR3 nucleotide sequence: TGTGCCAGCAGCCAGCCGGACTATGGCTACACCTTC.